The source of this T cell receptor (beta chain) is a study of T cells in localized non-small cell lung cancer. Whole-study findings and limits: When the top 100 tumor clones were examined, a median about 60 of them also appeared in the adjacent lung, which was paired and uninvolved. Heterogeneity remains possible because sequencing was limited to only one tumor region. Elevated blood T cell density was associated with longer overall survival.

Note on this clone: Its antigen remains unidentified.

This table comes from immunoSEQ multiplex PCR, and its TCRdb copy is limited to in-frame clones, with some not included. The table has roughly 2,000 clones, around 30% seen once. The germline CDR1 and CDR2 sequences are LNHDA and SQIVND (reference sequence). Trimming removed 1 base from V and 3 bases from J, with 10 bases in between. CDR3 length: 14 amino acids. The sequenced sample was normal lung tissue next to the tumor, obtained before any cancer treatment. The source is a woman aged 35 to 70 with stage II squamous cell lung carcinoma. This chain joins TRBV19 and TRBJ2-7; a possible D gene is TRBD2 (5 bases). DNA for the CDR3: TGTGCCAGTAGTATAGCAGAGGGAAACTACGAGCAGTACTTC. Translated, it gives CASSIAEGNYEQYF.